Listed below are T cell receptor beta chains from one sample, sequenced in a study of cytomegalovirus exposure and HLA in healthy donors. Libraries were prepared by immunoSEQ multiplex PCR; TCRdb keeps only in-frame clonotypes and omits some of them. Of 230,000 or so clones listed, 92% are singletons. Sample: PBMCs. The receptors were sampled from a girl aged 2-15 years in good health and CMV-seronegative. Both conserved end residues are part of each CDR3. The D gene is left open where the match is weak. A clone size is listed for some rows: how often the clone was seen (once, few, many), or a class if it is expanded.

j_gene	v_gene	abundance	d_gene	CDR3nt	CDR3aa
TRBJ2-2	TRBV6-6	NA	NA	TGTGCCAGCAGTTACGGAGGGCTCCACACCGGGGAGCTGTTTTTT	CASSYGGLHTGELFF
TRBJ2-3	TRBV27	NA	TRBD2	TGTGCCAGCAGTTTGATGGCGGGGGGGTTCAGGGATACGCAGTATTTT	CASSLMAGGFRDTQYF
TRBJ2-6	TRBV15	once	NA	TGTGCCACCAGCAGAAATAACCGGGCTGGGGCCAACGTCCTGACTTTC	CATSRNNRAGANVLTF
TRBJ2-2	TRBV7-9	NA	NA	TGTGCCAGCAGCCCGAGGTGGGGGGGCGCAACCGGGGAGCTGTTTTTT	CASSPRWGGATGELFF
TRBJ1-2	TRBV12-2	NA	NA	TGTGCGCCCCGTGGAGGGCTGGGGATTGACTATGGCTACACCTTC	CAPRGGLGIDYGYTF
TRBJ1-5	TRBV6-5	NA	TRBD1	TGTGCCAGCATTTCGACAGGGGGAGTTCAGCCCCAGCATTTT	CASISTGGVQPQHF
TRBJ2-7	TRBV5-1	NA	TRBD2	TGCGCCAGCAGCTTGTCAGCAAGCGGGAGTAGCTCCTACGAGCAGTACTTC	CASSLSASGSSSYEQYF
TRBJ2-7	TRBV7-2	NA	TRBD2	TGTGCCAGCAGCGAGACTCTAGCGGGCCGCTCCTACGAGCAGTACTTC	CASSETLAGRSYEQYF
TRBJ1-4	TRBV6-1	NA	TRBD1	TGTGCCAGCAGTGGAGGGACAGCTTGGAATGAAAAACTGTTTTTT	CASSGGTAWNEKLFF
TRBJ2-2	TRBV30	NA	NA	TGTGCCTGTACACAGGGAACCAGGGAGCTGTTTTTT	CACTQGTRELFF
TRBJ2-7	TRBV19	NA	TRBD2	TGTGCCAGTACCTCCCGACTAGCGGGGGGCCACGAGCAGTACTTC	CASTSRLAGGHEQYF
TRBJ1-5	TRBV4-1	NA	TRBD1	TGCGCCAGCAGCCAAGACCCCACAGGGGGGAACAATCAGCCCCAGCATTTT	CASSQDPTGGNNQPQHF
TRBJ2-1	TRBV13	NA	NA	TGTGCCAGCAGCTTAATAGGGGTTCTAGGGGATGAGCAGTTCTTC	CASSLIGVLGDEQFF
TRBJ2-5	TRBV6-6	NA	NA	TGTGCCAGCAGTTACTCCGGCGGTGAAGAGACCCAGTACTTC	CASSYSGGEETQYF
TRBJ1-5	TRBV15	NA	TRBD1	TGTGCCACCAGCACCATCCGGGACAGGGTGACGGGGCAGCCCCAGCATTTT	CATSTIRDRVTGQPQHF
TRBJ1-1	TRBV13	NA	NA	TGTGCCAGCAGCTTACAGTCCCTAGGCGCTGAAGCTTTCTTT	CASSLQSLGAEAFF
TRBJ2-7	TRBV19	NA	NA	TGTGCCAGTAGTATAAGCCAGGTGATGCTCAACGAGCAGTACTTC	CASSISQVMLNEQYF
TRBJ2-3	TRBV28	NA	TRBD2	TGTGCCACCAAGCCGGGACTAGGCACAGATACGCAGTATTTT	CATKPGLGTDTQYF
TRBJ2-7	TRBV18	NA	TRBD1	TGTGCCAGTCGGACAGGGGGCTACGAGCAGTACTTC	CASRTGGYEQYF
TRBJ2-5	TRBV2	NA	TRBD2	TGTGCCAGCAGTGAAGCGCTTCTGGGACTAGCGGGACTCCAAGAGACCCAGTACTTC	CASSEALLGLAGLQETQYF
TRBJ2-1	TRBV27	NA	NA	TGTGCCAGCAGGGGGGGTACCTACAATGAGCAGTTCTTC	CASRGGTYNEQFF
TRBJ1-2	TRBV7-2	NA	TRBD1	TGTGCCAGCAGCGCCGGACAGGGAAGGAACTATGGCTACACCTTC	CASSAGQGRNYGYTF
TRBJ2-4	TRBV5-1	NA	TRBD1	TGCGCCAGCAGCTTGGAACAGGGGCCCAAAAACATTCAGTACTTC	CASSLEQGPKNIQYF
TRBJ1-2	TRBV19	NA	NA	TGTGCCAGTAGTCTCGCAGGAGGGCCCCTTAACTATGGCTACACCTTC	CASSLAGGPLNYGYTF
TRBJ2-2	TRBV27	NA	NA	TGTGCCAGCAGTCGGGACACCTTGAACACCGGGGAGCTGTTTTTT	CASSRDTLNTGELFF
TRBJ1-6	TRBV28	NA	NA	TGTGCCAGCAGGACGACAAGAGCACCCCTCCACTTT	CASRTTRAPLHF
TRBJ2-5	TRBV7-9	NA	NA	TGTGCCAGCAGCTCAACCTCCGGCAGGGGAAAGACCCAGTACTTC	CASSSTSGRGKTQYF
TRBJ2-7	TRBV4-1	NA	NA	TGCGCCAGCAGCTACGACACTGATGGCTCCTACGAGCAGTACTTC	CASSYDTDGSYEQYF
TRBJ1-5	TRBV7-8	NA	TRBD1	TGTGCCAGCAGCTTAGCGGGACAGGGGATCAATCAGCCCCAGCATTTT	CASSLAGQGINQPQHF
TRBJ1-1	TRBV30	NA	NA	TGTGCCTGGAGTCCCAGGGTGGGAGCTTTCTTT	CAWSPRVGAFF
TRBJ1-5	TRBV19	NA	TRBD1	TGTGCCAGTAGGACAGGGGTGAATCAGCCCCAGCATTTT	CASRTGVNQPQHF
TRBJ1-3	TRBV4-1	NA	NA	TGCGCCAGCAGCCTCCCCGGGACATTAGGAAACACCATATATTTT	CASSLPGTLGNTIYF
TRBJ1-3	TRBV7-2	NA	NA	TGTGCCAGCAGCTTAGTTCCGGGGGGCGGAAACACCATATATTTT	CASSLVPGGGNTIYF
TRBJ1-4	TRBV27	NA	NA	TGTGCCAGCGCCCTCACAGGCGGGGAACTGTTTTTT	CASALTGGELFF
TRBJ2-1	TRBV27	NA	TRBD2	TGTGCCAGCAGTTTGCCTAGCGGGAGTGGCAATGAGCAGTTCTTC	CASSLPSGSGNEQFF
TRBJ2-3	TRBV29-1	NA	NA	TGCAGCGTTCACGACAGGCCAGGCACAGATACGCAGTATTTT	CSVHDRPGTDTQYF
TRBJ2-1	TRBV13	once	NA	TGTGCCAGCAGCTCCAATTTGGGCGCCTACAATGAGCAGTTCTTC	CASSSNLGAYNEQFF
TRBJ2-7	TRBV28	NA	NA	TGTGCCAGCAGTTTTTCACAAGACTACGAGCAGTACTTC	CASSFSQDYEQYF
TRBJ2-2	TRBV27	NA	NA	TGTGCCAGCAGTTGGGAGTTTCATGCCGGGGAGCTGTTTTTT	CASSWEFHAGELFF
TRBJ2-5	TRBV13	NA	TRBD2	TGTGCCAGCAGCTTAGGGTCGGCGGGGGGTCAAGAGACCCAGTACTTC	CASSLGSAGGQETQYF
TRBJ1-1	TRBV27	NA	TRBD1	TGTGCCACGGGACAGTCGAACACTGAAGCTTTCTTT	CATGQSNTEAFF
TRBJ2-1	TRBV2	NA	NA	TGTGCCAGCAGTGAAGCCCTAGCTGGTGAGCAGTTCTTC	CASSEALAGEQFF
TRBJ1-1	TRBV30	NA	NA	TGTGCCTGGTCCCGAGGATCCTTGGACACTTTCTTT	CAWSRGSLDTFF
TRBJ2-1	TRBV7-3	once	TRBD2	TGTGCCAGCAGCGCCACGAGCCGGCTAGCGGGGGGCTCCTACAATGAGCAGTTCTTC	CASSATSRLAGGSYNEQFF
TRBJ2-5	TRBV5-8	once	TRBD2	TGTGCCAGCAGCTTGGCCCCTCGACTAGCGGGGGACCAAGAGACCCAGTACTTC	CASSLAPRLAGDQETQYF
TRBJ1-1	TRBV27	NA	NA	TGTGCCAGCAGACAGTTCGGGGGGAACACTGAAGCTTTCTTT	CASRQFGGNTEAFF
TRBJ2-3	TRBV15	NA	TRBD2	TGTGCCACCAGCAGTCCGGGGGGGAGCACAGATACGCAGTATTTT	CATSSPGGSTDTQYF
TRBJ1-2	TRBV19	NA	NA	TGTGCCAGTAGCGAGGTAGCGGGCTCTTCTGGCTACACCTTC	CASSEVAGSSGYTF
TRBJ2-1	TRBV18	NA	TRBD2	TGTGCCAGCTCACCCCGTCCAAGTAGCGGGAGCCACAATGAGCAGTTCTTC	CASSPRPSSGSHNEQFF
TRBJ1-6	TRBV6-6	NA	TRBD1	TGTGCCAGCACCATCGGACAGGGGTATAATTCACCCCTCCACTTT	CASTIGQGYNSPLHF
TRBJ2-1	TRBV5-4	NA	NA	TGTGCCAGCAGCTTGGAGGCAGGGGGGCGCAATGAGCAGTTCTTC	CASSLEAGGRNEQFF
TRBJ2-5	TRBV7-7	NA	NA	TGTGCCAGCAGCTTAGGACAGGTTTTTCAAGAGACCCAGTACTTC	CASSLGQVFQETQYF